The 5 T cell receptor beta chains listed next were all sequenced from one sample in a study of T cell repertoires in cytomegalovirus infection (dated by TCRdb to the late 2010s). These receptors' targets are unknown. Reading the label with the study, this specimen's treatment or condition is: in vitro stimulation with specific CMV peptide epitopes to enrich CMV-specific T cells. Data came from an Illumina HiSeq 1500. TCRdb passed the public sequencing reads through fastp at Q25 and MiXCR, retaining productive beta sequences. Rows with a matching CDR3 protein are joined into one entry that keeps the most common DNA and genes. This sample gives about 350,000 distinct CDR3 sequences in total; about a third of them show up just once. The ten largest account for roughly 13% of the sample. The sequencing used cultured PBMCs, collected from culture after CMV antigen stimulation. These receptor sequences come from a human donor in good health (CMV status not recorded). Some clones in this sample may be carry-over from other donors' samples.

The chain employs TRBV4-1 and TRBJ2-3; a possible D gene is TRBD2 (6 bases). The CDR3 runs 20 residues. Germline values: CDR1 MGHRA, CDR2 YSYEKL. Deletions cut 1 base from V and 2 bases from J, with 25 bases between. The CDR3 here is CASSQAFGGGRPLVTDTQYF. For the CDR3, the DNA is TGCGCCAGCAGCCAAGCTTTCGGGGGAGGAAGACCGTTGGTCACAGATACGCAGTATTTT.

The V call is TRBV12-5, the J call TRBJ1-1; D not resolved. CDR1 is LGHNT, CDR2 FRNRAP, per germline. Trimming stripped 7 bases from V and 0 bases from J, with 6 bases between. The CDR3 runs 12 residues. The CDR3 coding sequence is TGTGCTAGTGCCGTTATGAACACTGAAGCTTTCTTT. Its protein is CASAVMNTEAFF.

This chain uses TRBV20-1 with TRBJ2-3, with 10 bases matching TRBD2. CDR3 length equals 15 residues. Germline V lookup: CDR1 DFQATT, CDR2 SNEGSKA (reference sequence). V lost 4 bases, J lost 3 bases, and 7 bases stayed unmatched. The CDR3 protein is CSATRGLALTDTQYF. The CDR3 DNA reads as TGCAGTGCTACCCGGGGACTAGCGCTGACAGATACGCAGTATTTT.

The chain couples TRBV7-3 to TRBJ2-7; D gene uncertain. The V end lost 4 bases, the J end lost 3 bases, and 7 bases lay between the germline ends. Germline-derived CDR1 and CDR2 are SGHTA and FQGTGA. The CDR3 has 12 amino acids. The DNA of the CDR3 is TGTGCCAGCAGCTCGAAAGTCTACGAGCAGTACTTC. Translating gives CASSSKVYEQYF.

This clonotype was observed many times. The chain joins TRBV3-1 to TRBJ2-1, with no clear D. Germline V gene lookup returns CDR1 LGHDT and CDR2 YNNKEL (reference sequence). CDR3 size: 15 residues. V was cut by 0 bases and J by 2 bases, with 8 bases left in between. The CDR3 DNA sequence: TGTGCCAGCAGCCAAGAGCCTGGGCCCTACAATGAGCAGTTCTTC. Translating it yields CASSQEPGPYNEQFF.